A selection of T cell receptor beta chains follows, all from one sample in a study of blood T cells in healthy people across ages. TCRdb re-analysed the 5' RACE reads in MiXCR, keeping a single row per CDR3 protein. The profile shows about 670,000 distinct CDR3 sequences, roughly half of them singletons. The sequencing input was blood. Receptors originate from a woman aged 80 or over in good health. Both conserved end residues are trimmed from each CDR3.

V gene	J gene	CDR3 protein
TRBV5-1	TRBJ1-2	ASSPLKGSGDYGYT
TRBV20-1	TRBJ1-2	SAAPGTGYGYT
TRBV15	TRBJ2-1	ATSGRTSGDNYNEQF
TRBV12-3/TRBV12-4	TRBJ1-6	ASSVQGAGSPLH
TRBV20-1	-	SARSGYYEQY
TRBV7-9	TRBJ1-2	ASSLETSGYT
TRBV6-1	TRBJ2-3	ASSARLGSGRTDTQY
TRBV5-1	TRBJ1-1	ASSLDYSRGEAF
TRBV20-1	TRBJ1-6	SAIRDRANSPLH
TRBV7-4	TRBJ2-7	ASPNRWGLLSYEQY
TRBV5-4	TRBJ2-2	ASSRSKGMDGELF
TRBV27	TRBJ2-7	ASSSSVGYEQY
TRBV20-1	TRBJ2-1	SASGLAGAHGEQF
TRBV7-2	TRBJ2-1	ASSLLAGTYNEQF
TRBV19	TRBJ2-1	ASCGQGYSLGCNEQF
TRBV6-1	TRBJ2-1	ASRAKLANSYNEQF
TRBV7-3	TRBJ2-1	ASSLRQGAPWF
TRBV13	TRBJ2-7	ASSLGTKVYEQY